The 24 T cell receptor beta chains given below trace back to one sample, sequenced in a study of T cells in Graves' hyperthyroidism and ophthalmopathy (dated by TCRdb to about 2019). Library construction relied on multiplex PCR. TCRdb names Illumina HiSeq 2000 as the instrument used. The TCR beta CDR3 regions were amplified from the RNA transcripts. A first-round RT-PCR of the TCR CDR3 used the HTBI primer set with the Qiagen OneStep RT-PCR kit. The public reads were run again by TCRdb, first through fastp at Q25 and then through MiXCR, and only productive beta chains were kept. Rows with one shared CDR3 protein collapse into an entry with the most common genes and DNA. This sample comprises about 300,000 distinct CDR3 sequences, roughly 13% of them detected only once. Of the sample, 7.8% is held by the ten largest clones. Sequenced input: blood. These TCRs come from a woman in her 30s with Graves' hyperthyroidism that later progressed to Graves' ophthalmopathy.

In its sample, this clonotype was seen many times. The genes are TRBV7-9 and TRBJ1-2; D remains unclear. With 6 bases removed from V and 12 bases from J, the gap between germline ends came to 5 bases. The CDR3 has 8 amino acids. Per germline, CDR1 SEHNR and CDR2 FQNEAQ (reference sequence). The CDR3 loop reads CASRSNTF. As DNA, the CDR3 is TGTGCCAGCAGATCCAACACCTTC.

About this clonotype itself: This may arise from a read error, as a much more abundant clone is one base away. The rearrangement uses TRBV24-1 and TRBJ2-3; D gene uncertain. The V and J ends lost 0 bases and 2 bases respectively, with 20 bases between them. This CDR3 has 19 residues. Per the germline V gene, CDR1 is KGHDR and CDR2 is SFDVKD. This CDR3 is CATSDLKGSKSALTDTQYF. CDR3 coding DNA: TGTGCCACCAGTGATTTGAAGGGCTCCAAATCGGCCCTCACAGATACGCAGTATTTT.

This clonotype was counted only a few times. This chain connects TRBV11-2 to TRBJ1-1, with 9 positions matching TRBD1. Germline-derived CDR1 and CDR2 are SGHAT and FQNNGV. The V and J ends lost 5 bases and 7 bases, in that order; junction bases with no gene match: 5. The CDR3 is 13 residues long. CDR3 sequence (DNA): TGTGCCAGCAGCCCCGGGACAGGGTATGAAGCTTTCTTT. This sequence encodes CASSPGTGYEAFF.

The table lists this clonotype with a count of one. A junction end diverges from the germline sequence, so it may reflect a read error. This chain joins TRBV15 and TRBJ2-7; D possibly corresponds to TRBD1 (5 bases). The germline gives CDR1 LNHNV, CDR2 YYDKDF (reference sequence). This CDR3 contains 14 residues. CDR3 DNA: TGTGCCGCCAGCAGAGATCAGGGTGTCTCCGAGCAGTACTTC. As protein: CAASRDQGVSEQYF.

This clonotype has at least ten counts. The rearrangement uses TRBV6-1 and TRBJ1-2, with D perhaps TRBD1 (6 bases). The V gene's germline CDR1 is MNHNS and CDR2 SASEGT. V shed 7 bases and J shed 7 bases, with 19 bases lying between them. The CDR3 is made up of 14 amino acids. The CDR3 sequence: CASTDQGRRGGYTF. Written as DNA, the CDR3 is TGTGCCAGCACTGATCAGGGGCGGAGGGGTGGCTACACCTTC.

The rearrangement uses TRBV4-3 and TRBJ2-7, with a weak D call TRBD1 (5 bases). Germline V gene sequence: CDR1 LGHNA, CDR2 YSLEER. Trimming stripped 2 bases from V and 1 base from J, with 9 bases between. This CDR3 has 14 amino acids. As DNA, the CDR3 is TGCGCCAGCAGCCAACCTCAGGGTTCCTACGAGCAGTACTTC. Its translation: CASSQPQGSYEQYF.

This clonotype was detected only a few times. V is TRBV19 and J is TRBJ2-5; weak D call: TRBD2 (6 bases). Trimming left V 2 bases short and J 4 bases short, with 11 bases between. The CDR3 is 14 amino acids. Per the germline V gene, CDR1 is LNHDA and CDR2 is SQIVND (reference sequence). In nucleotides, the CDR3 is TGTGCCAGTAGTATAAGGAGGGGTGGAGAGACCCAGTACTTC. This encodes CASSIRRGGETQYF. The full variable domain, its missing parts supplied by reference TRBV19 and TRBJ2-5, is DGGITQSPKYLFRKEGQNVTLSCEQNLNHDAMYWYRQDPGQGLRLIYYSQIVNDFQKGDIAEGYSVSREKKESFPLTVTSAQKNPTAFYLCASSIRRGGETQYFGPGTRLLVL.

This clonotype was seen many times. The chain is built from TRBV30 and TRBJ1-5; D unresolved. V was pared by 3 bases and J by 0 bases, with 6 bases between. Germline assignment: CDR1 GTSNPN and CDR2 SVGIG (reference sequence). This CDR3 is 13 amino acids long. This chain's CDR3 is CAWRSDSNQPQHF. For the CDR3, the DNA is TGTGCCTGGAGGTCAGATAGCAATCAGCCCCAGCATTTT.

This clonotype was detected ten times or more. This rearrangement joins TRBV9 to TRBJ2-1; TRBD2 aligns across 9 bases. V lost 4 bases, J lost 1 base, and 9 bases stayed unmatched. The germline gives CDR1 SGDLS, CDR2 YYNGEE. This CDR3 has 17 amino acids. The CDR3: CASSPRSTSGSYNEQFF. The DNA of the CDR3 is TGTGCCAGCAGCCCCCGGAGCACTAGCGGGTCCTACAATGAGCAGTTCTTC.

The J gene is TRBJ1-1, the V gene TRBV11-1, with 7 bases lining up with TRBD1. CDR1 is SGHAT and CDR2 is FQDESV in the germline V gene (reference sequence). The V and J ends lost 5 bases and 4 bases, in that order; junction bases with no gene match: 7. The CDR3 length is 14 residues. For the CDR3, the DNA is TGTGCCAGCAGCGACAGGGCGAGGGGCACTGAAGCTTTCTTT. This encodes CASSDRARGTEAFF.

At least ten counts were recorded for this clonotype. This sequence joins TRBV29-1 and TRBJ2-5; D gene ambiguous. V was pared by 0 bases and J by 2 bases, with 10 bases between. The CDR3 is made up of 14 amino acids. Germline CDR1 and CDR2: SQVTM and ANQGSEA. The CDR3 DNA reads TGCAGCGTTGAAGAAGGCAGGCCTCAAGAGACCCAGTACTTC. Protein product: CSVEEGRPQETQYF.

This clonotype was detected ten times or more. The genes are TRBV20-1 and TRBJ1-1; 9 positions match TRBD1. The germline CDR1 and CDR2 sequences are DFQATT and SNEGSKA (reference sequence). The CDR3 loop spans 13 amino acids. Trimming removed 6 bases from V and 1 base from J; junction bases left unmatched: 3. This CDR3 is CSAPDRGNTEAFF. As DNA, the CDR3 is TGCAGTGCACCGGACAGGGGGAACACTGAAGCTTTCTTT.

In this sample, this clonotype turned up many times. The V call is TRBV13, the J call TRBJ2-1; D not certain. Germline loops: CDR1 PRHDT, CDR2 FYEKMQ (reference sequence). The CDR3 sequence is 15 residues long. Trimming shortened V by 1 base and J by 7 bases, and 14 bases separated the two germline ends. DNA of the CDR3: TGTGCCAGCAGCTTAGATATCCTCCTCTCGAATGAGCAGTTCTTC. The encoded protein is CASSLDILLSNEQFF. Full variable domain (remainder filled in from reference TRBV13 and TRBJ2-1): AAGVIQSPRHLIKEKRETATLKCYPIPRHDTVYWYQQGPGQDPQFLISFYEKMQSDKGSIPDRFSAQQFSDYHSELNMSSLELGDSALYFCASSLDILLSNEQFFGPGTRLTVL.

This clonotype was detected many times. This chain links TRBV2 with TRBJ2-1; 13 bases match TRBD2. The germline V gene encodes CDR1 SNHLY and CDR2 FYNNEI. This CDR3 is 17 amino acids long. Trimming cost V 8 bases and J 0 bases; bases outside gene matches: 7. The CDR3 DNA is TGTGCCAGCGCGGGACTAGCGGGACTCAGCTCCTACAATGAGCAGTTCTTC. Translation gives CASAGLAGLSSYNEQFF.

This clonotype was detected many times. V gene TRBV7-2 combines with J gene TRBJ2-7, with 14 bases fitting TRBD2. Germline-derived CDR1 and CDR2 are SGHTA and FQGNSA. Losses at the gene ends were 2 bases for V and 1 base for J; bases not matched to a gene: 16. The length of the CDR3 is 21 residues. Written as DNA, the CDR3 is TGTGCCAGCAGCTTACGAGGGGCCTGGGGACTAGCGGGAGATGGGTCCTACGAGCAGTACTTC. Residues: CASSLRGAWGLAGDGSYEQYF. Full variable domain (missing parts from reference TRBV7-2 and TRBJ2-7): GAGVSQSPSNKVTEKGKDVELRCDPISGHTALYWYRQSLGQGLEFLIYFQGNSAPDKSGLPSDRFSAERTGGSVSTLTIQRTQQEDSAVYLCASSLRGAWGLAGDGSYEQYFGPGTRLTVT.

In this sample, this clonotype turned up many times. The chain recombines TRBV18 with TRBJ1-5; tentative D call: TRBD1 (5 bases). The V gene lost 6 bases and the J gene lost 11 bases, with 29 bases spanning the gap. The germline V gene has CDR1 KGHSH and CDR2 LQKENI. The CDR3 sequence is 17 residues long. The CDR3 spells CASSPATGTEGNRAQHF. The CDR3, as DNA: TGTGCCAGCTCGCCGGCTACCGGGACCGAGGGGAATAGGGCCCAGCATTTT.

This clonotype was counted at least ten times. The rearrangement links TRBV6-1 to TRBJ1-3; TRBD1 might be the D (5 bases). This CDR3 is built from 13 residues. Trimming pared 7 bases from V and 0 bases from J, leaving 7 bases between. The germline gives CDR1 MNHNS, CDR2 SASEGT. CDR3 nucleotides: TGTGCCAGCAATGGGGCCTCTGGAAACACCATATATTTT. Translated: CASNGASGNTIYF.

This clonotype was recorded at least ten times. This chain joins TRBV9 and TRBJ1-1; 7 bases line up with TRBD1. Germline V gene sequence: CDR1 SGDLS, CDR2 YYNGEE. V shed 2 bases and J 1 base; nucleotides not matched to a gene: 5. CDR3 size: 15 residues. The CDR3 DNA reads TGTGCCAGCAGCGTGTACAGGGGCCAGAACACTGAAGCTTTCTTT. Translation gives CASSVYRGQNTEAFF.

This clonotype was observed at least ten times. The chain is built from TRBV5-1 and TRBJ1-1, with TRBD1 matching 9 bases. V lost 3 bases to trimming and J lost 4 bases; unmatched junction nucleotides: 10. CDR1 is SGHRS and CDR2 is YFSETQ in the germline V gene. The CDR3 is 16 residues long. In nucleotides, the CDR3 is TGCGCCAGCAGCTGGGCGATGGGACAGGGAACCACTGAAGCTTTCTTT. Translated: CASSWAMGQGTTEAFF.

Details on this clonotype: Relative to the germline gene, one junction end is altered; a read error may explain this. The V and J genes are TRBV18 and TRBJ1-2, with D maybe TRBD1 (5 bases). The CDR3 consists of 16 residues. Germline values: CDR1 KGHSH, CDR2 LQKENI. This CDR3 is CASLPPRGSGNYGYTF. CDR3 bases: TGTGCCAGCTTACCACCGAGGGGCTCAGGCAACTATGGCTACACCTTC.

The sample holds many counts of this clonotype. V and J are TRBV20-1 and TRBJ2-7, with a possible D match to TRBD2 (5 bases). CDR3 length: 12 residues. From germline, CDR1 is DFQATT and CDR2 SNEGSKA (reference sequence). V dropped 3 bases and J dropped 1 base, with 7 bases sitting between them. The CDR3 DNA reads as TGCAGTGCTAGGGACTTTTCCTACGAGCAGTACTTC. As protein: CSARDFSYEQYF.

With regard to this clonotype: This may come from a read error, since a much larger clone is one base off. The CDR3: CAGSLDQPQHF. CDR3 in DNA: TGTGCCGGCAGTCTCGATCAGCCCCAGCATTTT. The chain combines TRBV28 with TRBJ1-5; D gene unclear. The CDR3 is made up of 11 amino acids. Looked up from germline, CDR1 is MDHEN and CDR2 is SYDVKM.

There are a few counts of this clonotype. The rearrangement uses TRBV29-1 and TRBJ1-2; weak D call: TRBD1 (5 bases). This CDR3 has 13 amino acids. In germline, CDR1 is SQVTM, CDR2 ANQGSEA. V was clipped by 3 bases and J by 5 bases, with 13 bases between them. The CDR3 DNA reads TGCAGCGTTGATTTGGGGGTTCAGTATGGCTACACCTTC. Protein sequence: CSVDLGVQYGYTF.

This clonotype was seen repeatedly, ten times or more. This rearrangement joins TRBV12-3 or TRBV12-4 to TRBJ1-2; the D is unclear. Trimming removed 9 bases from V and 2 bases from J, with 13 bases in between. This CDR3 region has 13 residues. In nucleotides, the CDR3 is TGTGCCAGTACGTTGGAGACAAACTATGGCTACACCTTC. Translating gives CASTLETNYGYTF.